This is a list of T cell receptor beta chains from one sample in a study of T cell responses to AZD1222 COVID-19 vaccine. Method: immunoSEQ multiplex PCR; TCRdb's copy keeps in-frame clones and lacks some. In the table there are 70,000 to 95,000 clones, 75% to 95% of which are singletons. The sequenced sample was peripheral blood, obtained 28 days after the second AZD1222 dose. These receptor sequences come from an adult who received the AZD1222 COVID-19 vaccine. CDR3s include the opening cysteine and the closing phenylalanine or tryptophan. Each record gives: D gene, V gene, clone size, J gene, CDR3 DNA, CDR3 protein. The D gene is left open where the match is weak. Clone sizes are given selectively: once, few, many, or a class where the clone is expanded.

D gene: -
V gene: TRBV7-2
clone size: once
J gene: TRBJ1-4
CDR3 DNA: TGTGCCAGCAGCTTTGAATCCGGAGCAACTAATGAAAAACTGTTTTTT
CDR3 protein: CASSFESGATNEKLFF

D gene: TRBD1
V gene: TRBV6-5
clone size: -
J gene: TRBJ1-4
CDR3 DNA: TGTGCCAGCCGACAGGGGGCCATTAATGAAAAACTGTTTTTT
CDR3 protein: CASRQGAINEKLFF

D gene: -
V gene: TRBV5-1
clone size: -
J gene: TRBJ1-6
CDR3 DNA: TGCGCCAGCAGCCACTCCGGGCCTCTCCTCCGGGGCTCACCCCTCCACTTT
CDR3 protein: CASSHSGPLLRGSPLHF

D gene: -
V gene: TRBV27
clone size: -
J gene: TRBJ1-3
CDR3 DNA: TGTGCCAGCAGTTACCTTCCTGGCTCTGGAAACACCATATATTTT
CDR3 protein: CASSYLPGSGNTIYF

D gene: TRBD1
V gene: TRBV5-5
clone size: -
J gene: TRBJ1-2
CDR3 DNA: TGTGCCAGCAGCCCGGACAGGGGGCGCGGGGGCTACACCTTC
CDR3 protein: CASSPDRGRGGYTF

D gene: -
V gene: TRBV2
clone size: -
J gene: TRBJ1-5
CDR3 DNA: TGTGCCAGCACTCGGGAGACACTGAATAGCAATCAGCCCCAGCATTTT
CDR3 protein: CASTRETLNSNQPQHF

D gene: TRBD2
V gene: TRBV5-1
clone size: once
J gene: TRBJ2-1
CDR3 DNA: TGCGCCAGCAGCGGGCGGACTAGCGAAAGCTACAATGAGCAGTTCTTC
CDR3 protein: CASSGRTSESYNEQFF

D gene: TRBD1
V gene: TRBV12-5
clone size: -
J gene: TRBJ1-5
CDR3 DNA: TGTGCTAGTGGTTTGCCGACGGGACAGGGGGCTGGTCAGCCCCAGCATTTT
CDR3 protein: CASGLPTGQGAGQPQHF

D gene: -
V gene: TRBV5-1
clone size: once
J gene: TRBJ1-5
CDR3 DNA: TGCGCCAGCAGCACGGGACAAACCAATCAGCCCCAGCATTTT
CDR3 protein: CASSTGQTNQPQHF

D gene: TRBD2
V gene: TRBV28
clone size: -
J gene: TRBJ2-1
CDR3 DNA: TGTGCCAGCAGTTTTGTCGGGGAGGGCCGTGAGCAGTTCTTC
CDR3 protein: CASSFVGEGREQFF

D gene: -
V gene: TRBV3-1/TRBV3-2
clone size: -
J gene: TRBJ2-3
CDR3 DNA: TGTGCCAGCAGCCAAAACTTTGGAGATACGCAGTATTTT
CDR3 protein: CASSQNFGDTQYF

D gene: -
V gene: TRBV4-1
clone size: -
J gene: TRBJ1-2
CDR3 DNA: TGCGCCAGCAGCCAAGTCGGGACGGGCTATGGCTACACCTTC
CDR3 protein: CASSQVGTGYGYTF

D gene: -
V gene: TRBV10-3
clone size: -
J gene: TRBJ1-2
CDR3 DNA: TGTGCCATCAGTGAAGGAGGCTGGAGCTATGGCTACACCTTC
CDR3 protein: CAISEGGWSYGYTF

D gene: -
V gene: TRBV28
clone size: -
J gene: TRBJ2-5
CDR3 DNA: TGTGCCAGCAGTTTCGGACAGTCGATGGAGACCCAGTACTTC
CDR3 protein: CASSFGQSMETQYF

D gene: -
V gene: TRBV29-1
clone size: once
J gene: TRBJ1-5
CDR3 DNA: TGCAGCGTCGCGACAGGACCCAATCAGCCCCAGCATTTT
CDR3 protein: CSVATGPNQPQHF

D gene: -
V gene: TRBV2
clone size: -
J gene: TRBJ1-2
CDR3 DNA: TGTGCCAGCAGTGTTAAGGGACCTTCCTATGGCTACACCTTC
CDR3 protein: CASSVKGPSYGYTF

D gene: -
V gene: TRBV4-2
clone size: few
J gene: TRBJ2-7
CDR3 DNA: TGTGCCAGCAGCACCCGGGGCATCGAATCCGAGCAGTACTTC
CDR3 protein: CASSTRGIESEQYF

D gene: -
V gene: TRBV2
clone size: -
J gene: TRBJ1-1
CDR3 DNA: TGTGCCAGCAGTGACCGGGGGAACACTGAAGCTTTCTTT
CDR3 protein: CASSDRGNTEAFF

D gene: -
V gene: TRBV9
clone size: -
J gene: TRBJ1-1
CDR3 DNA: TGTGCCAGCAGCGTAGGCGGGGGAAAGAACACTGAAGCTTTCTTT
CDR3 protein: CASSVGGGKNTEAFF

D gene: -
V gene: TRBV5-1
clone size: few
J gene: TRBJ1-1
CDR3 DNA: TGCGCCAGCAGCCTTGATCCCCCAGGTAGCCGGACTGAAGCTTTCTTT
CDR3 protein: CASSLDPPGSRTEAFF

D gene: -
V gene: TRBV19
clone size: -
J gene: TRBJ1-5
CDR3 DNA: TGTGCCAGTAGTATCCTTGGGGTAATTCAGCCCCAGCATTTT
CDR3 protein: CASSILGVIQPQHF

D gene: TRBD1
V gene: TRBV11-2
clone size: -
J gene: TRBJ1-2
CDR3 DNA: TGTGCCAGCAGCATAGACGCCGGGACAGGTCCTTATGGCTACACCTTC
CDR3 protein: CASSIDAGTGPYGYTF

D gene: -
V gene: TRBV19
clone size: -
J gene: TRBJ1-6
CDR3 DNA: TGTGCCAGTAGTATTAGTCTATGGGGTAATTCACCCCTCCACTTT
CDR3 protein: CASSISLWGNSPLHF

D gene: TRBD1
V gene: TRBV19
clone size: -
J gene: TRBJ1-5
CDR3 DNA: TGTGCCAGTAGTATCCTATTAGGGGGCCGACGGCAGCCCCAGCATTTT
CDR3 protein: CASSILLGGRRQPQHF

D gene: TRBD1
V gene: TRBV7-8
clone size: once
J gene: TRBJ1-5
CDR3 DNA: TGTGCCAGCAGCTTAGATCTTAGGGACAGGGGGCCCAATCAGCCCCAGCATTTT
CDR3 protein: CASSLDLRDRGPNQPQHF

D gene: TRBD1
V gene: TRBV5-4
clone size: once
J gene: TRBJ1-4
CDR3 DNA: TGTGCCAGCAGCTCGGGACAGGGTAATGAAAAACTGTTTTTT
CDR3 protein: CASSSGQGNEKLFF

D gene: -
V gene: TRBV5-1
clone size: -
J gene: TRBJ2-7
CDR3 DNA: TGCGCCAGCAGCCCAGACGGGACCGCGGGCGAGCAGTACTTC
CDR3 protein: CASSPDGTAGEQYF

D gene: -
V gene: TRBV7-9
clone size: -
J gene: TRBJ1-1
CDR3 DNA: TGTGCCAGCAGCTTCTTAACAGACAATGGGGAAGCTTTCTTT
CDR3 protein: CASSFLTDNGEAFF

D gene: TRBD2
V gene: TRBV11-2
clone size: -
J gene: TRBJ2-5
CDR3 DNA: TGTGCCAGCAGCTTCGGGACTAGTGCGGAGACCCAGTACTTC
CDR3 protein: CASSFGTSAETQYF

D gene: -
V gene: TRBV29-1
clone size: -
J gene: TRBJ2-3
CDR3 DNA: TGCAGCGTTGTGGTAAGAACAGATACGCAGTATTTT
CDR3 protein: CSVVVRTDTQYF

D gene: TRBD1
V gene: TRBV2
clone size: -
J gene: TRBJ1-2
CDR3 DNA: TGTGCCAGCACCGAGTCCCGGGACAGGGTAGTCTATGGCTACACCTTC
CDR3 protein: CASTESRDRVVYGYTF